The T cell receptor (beta chain) under discussion was sequenced for a study of neurological immune-mediated disorders. Study findings and constraints: In HTLV-1-associated myelopathy, TCR clonal expansion was greatest, whereas multiple sclerosis had the least, falling below healthy controls.

Trimming left V 1 base short and J 1 base short, with 10 bases between. This CDR3 has 15 residues. Germline loops: CDR1 LNHNV, CDR2 YYDKDF (reference sequence). The method for making cDNA was 5'RACE, and it used 10-nucleotide random UMIs. MiXCR was run by TCRdb on the 5' RACE reads, yielding one entry per CDR3 protein. The sample carries approximately 82,000 distinct CDR3 sequences, 14% recorded once. Concerning this clonotype: Its antigen is not known.

What was sequenced was PBMCs. V and J are TRBV15 and TRBJ2-5; D gene unclear. The origin of this receptor is a woman in her forties or fifties in good health. The CDR3, as DNA: TGTGCCACCAGCAGAGGTTGTCAGATCCAAGAGACCCAGTACTTC. Protein product: CATSRGCQIQETQYF. The variable domain in full, completed from reference TRBV15 and TRBJ2-5, reads DAMVIQNPRYQVTQFGKPVTLSCSQTLNHNVMYWYQQKSSQAPKLLFHYYDKDFNNEADTPDNFQSRRPNTSFCFLDIRSPGLGDTAMYLCATSRGCQIQETQYFGPGTRLLVL.